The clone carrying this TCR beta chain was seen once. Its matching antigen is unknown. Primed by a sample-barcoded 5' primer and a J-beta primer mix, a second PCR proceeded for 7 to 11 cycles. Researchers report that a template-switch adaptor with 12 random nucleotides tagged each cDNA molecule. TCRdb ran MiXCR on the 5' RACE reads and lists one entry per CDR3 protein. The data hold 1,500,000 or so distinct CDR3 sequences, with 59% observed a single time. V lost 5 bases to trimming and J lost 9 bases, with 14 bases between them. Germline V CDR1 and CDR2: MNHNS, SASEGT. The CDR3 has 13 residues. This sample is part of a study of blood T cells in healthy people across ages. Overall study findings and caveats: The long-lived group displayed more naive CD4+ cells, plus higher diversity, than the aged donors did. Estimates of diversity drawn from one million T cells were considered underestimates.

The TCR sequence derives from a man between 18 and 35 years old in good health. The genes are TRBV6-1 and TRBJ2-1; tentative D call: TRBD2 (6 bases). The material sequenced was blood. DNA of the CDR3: TGTGCCAGCAGTCCCAAGTTGGGGGGTGAGCAGTTCTTC. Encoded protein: CASSPKLGGEQFF.